These 18 T cell receptor beta chains were all obtained from the same sample, sequenced in a study of regulatory T cells in long-lasting Graves disease. Construction of TCR beta libraries relied on iRepertoire HTBI primers and on Arm-PCR targeting CDR3 regions. TCRdb itself ran the multiplex PCR reads through MiXCR, one entry per CDR3 protein. Of 500,000 or so distinct CDR3 sequences detected, roughly a sixth appear once; the ten largest clones hold around 25%. Specified time point: newly diagnosed GD, antithyroid drugs for less than 3 months. With RNA extracted from PBMCs as input, the TCR library was made. These data are also associated with another study on T cells in Graves' hyperthyroidism and ophthalmopathy.

Sequenced material: peripheral blood mononuclear cells (PBMCs), taken at new diagnosis, from a patient treated with antithyroid drugs. These TCRs come from a woman aged 35 to 59 with Graves disease.

The J gene is TRBJ2-2, the V gene TRBV5-5; 10 nucleotides line up with TRBD1. This CDR3 comprises 21 residues. Germline V gene lookup returns CDR1 SGHKS and CDR2 YYEKEE (reference sequence). J gave up 0 bases and V 0 bases, and 14 bases lay outside the gene matches. This CDR3 reads CASSLGYGTGAKLANTGELFF. The DNA of the CDR3 is TGTGCCAGCAGCTTGGGATACGGGACAGGGGCTAAACTAGCGAACACCGGGGAGCTGTTTTTT.

This clonotype was observed a handful of times. The CDR3 DNA is TGTGCCAGCAGCGTACAGGGTAGCGGGGGGCCCATAATAAATGAGCAGTTCTTC. This translates into CASSVQGSGGPIINEQFF. This chain joins TRBV7-2 and TRBJ2-1; 10 nucleotides align to TRBD2. Germline loops: CDR1 SGHTA, CDR2 FQGNSA. There are 18 residues in the CDR3. The V segment lost 5 bases and the J segment 7 bases; nucleotides outside the gene matches: 17.

This clonotype was recorded many times. The chain is built from TRBV12-3 or TRBV12-4 and TRBJ2-7; D gene ambiguous. There are 12 residues in the CDR3. Trimming left V 8 bases short and J 2 bases short, with 10 bases between. DNA of the CDR3: TGTGCCAGCCGTCGGCGGACCTACGAGCAGTACTTC. Its protein product is CASRRRTYEQYF.

This clonotype was detected many times. The V gene is TRBV10-3, the J gene TRBJ1-4; a possible D gene is TRBD1 (6 bases). The V and J ends lost 3 bases and 2 bases respectively, with 10 bases between them. The CDR3 has 15 residues. From germline, CDR1 is ENHRY and CDR2 SYGVKD. The DNA for the CDR3 is TGTGCCATCAGTGATTCGGGGGGCACTAATGAAAAACTGTTTTTT. Its protein product is CAISDSGGTNEKLFF.

The table lists this clonotype with many counts. V is TRBV20-1 and J is TRBJ2-2; D uncertain. V was shortened by 2 bases and J by 5 bases, with 12 bases between the two germline ends. This CDR3 spans 14 amino acids. Looked up from germline, CDR1 is DFQATT and CDR2 is SNEGSKA (reference sequence). CDR3 sequence (DNA): TGCAGTGCTAGAAAGTCGGTCGTAACCGGGGAGCTGTTTTTT. This sequence encodes CSARKSVVTGELFF.

This clonotype was counted between two and nine times. The genes are TRBV19 and TRBJ2-6; a possible D gene is TRBD1 (5 bases). The CDR3 totals 18 residues. The ends were cut back, 8 bases at V and 0 bases at J, with 20 bases in the middle. The germline V gene encodes CDR1 LNHDA and CDR2 SQIVND (reference sequence). CDR3 nucleotide sequence: TGTGCCAGTTTGCCCCTACAGGCCCCAAGCTCTGGGGCCAACGTCCTGACTTTC. Protein product: CASLPLQAPSSGANVLTF.

The chain combines TRBV3-1 with TRBJ1-2; D is perhaps TRBD1 (5 bases). The CDR3 covers 15 residues. V was shortened by 0 bases and J by 2 bases, with 10 bases between the two germline ends. Germline values: CDR1 LGHDT, CDR2 YNNKEL (reference sequence). CDR3 sequence: CASSQERPGNYGYTF. Here the CDR3 DNA reads TGTGCCAGCAGCCAAGAACGTCCAGGGAACTATGGCTACACCTTC.

Many counts were recorded for this clonotype. V is TRBV6-1 and J is TRBJ1-2, with D unclear. Trimming shortened V by 6 bases and J by 3 bases, and 14 bases separated the two germline ends. The CDR3 length is 14 residues. CDR1 MNHNS and CDR2 SASEGT come from the germline V gene. CDR3 bases: TGTGCCAGCAGGGGCGCAGGAGAGGACTATGGCTACACCTTC. Translating gives CASRGAGEDYGYTF.

This clonotype was recorded at least ten times. V and J are TRBV12-5 and TRBJ1-1; 8 nucleotides agree with TRBD1. This CDR3 is 18 amino acids long. CDR1 LGHNT and CDR2 FRNRAP come from the germline V gene. V shed 7 bases and J 1 base; nucleotides not matched to a gene: 17. Here the CDR3 DNA reads TGTGCTAGTGTCTTAGGACAGGGCCGCTTCATCTCGAACACTGAAGCTTTCTTT. Translation: CASVLGQGRFISNTEAFF.

The chain uses TRBV20-1 and TRBJ1-3; TRBD1 might be the D (5 bases). Trimming pared 6 bases from V and 2 bases from J, leaving 11 bases between. The germline CDR1 and CDR2 sequences are DFQATT and SNEGSKA (reference sequence). The CDR3 extends over 13 amino acids. The CDR3 DNA is TGCAGTGCCCTACAAGGGGCTGGAAACACCATATATTTT. This gives the protein CSALQGAGNTIYF.

The chain has TRBV19 and TRBJ2-1, with 8 bases matching TRBD2. In germline, CDR1 is LNHDA, CDR2 SQIVND (reference sequence). The CDR3 covers 16 residues. Trimming at V came to 5 bases and at J to 4 bases, leaving 10 bases not matched to a gene. The CDR3 bases are TGTGCCAGTAGTGGGTACGGGGGGGCGCGATACAATGAGCAGTTCTTC. It translates to CASSGYGGARYNEQFF.

The genes are TRBV20-1 and TRBJ2-2; either TRBD1 or TRBD2 may supply D (5 bases each). The germline gives CDR1 DFQATT, CDR2 SNEGSKA (reference sequence). CDR3 length: 14 residues. The ends were cut back, 1 base at V and 5 bases at J, with 11 bases in the middle. CDR3 amino acids: CSARVFGGTGELFF. CDR3 DNA: TGCAGTGCTAGAGTCTTTGGGGGTACCGGGGAGCTGTTTTTT.

Ten or more counts support this clonotype. J is TRBJ2-5 and V is TRBV2, with TRBD1 matching 11 bases. Germline trimming cut 7 bases from V and 5 bases from J; bases unmatched to any gene: 9. This CDR3 region has 15 residues. Germline V lookup: CDR1 SNHLY, CDR2 FYNNEI. The CDR3 sequence is CASTLRTGGRETQYF. The CDR3 bases are TGTGCCAGCACCCTCAGGACAGGGGGCAGGGAGACCCAGTACTTC.

The table lists this clonotype with a few counts. V is TRBV7-9 and J is TRBJ2-2; D remains unclear. The CDR3 has 15 residues. Germline-derived CDR1 and CDR2 are SEHNR and FQNEAQ (reference sequence). V was cut by 0 bases and J by 1 base, with 6 bases left in between. CDR3 residues: CASSLARLNTGELFF. CDR3 in DNA: TGTGCCAGCAGCTTAGCGAGACTGAACACCGGGGAGCTGTTTTTT.

This clonotype was counted between two and nine times. This chain connects TRBV19 to TRBJ1-1; maybe TRBD1 (5 bases). The V gene's germline CDR1 is LNHDA and CDR2 SQIVND (reference sequence). The CDR3 covers 15 residues. V was cut by 2 bases and J by 3 bases, with 13 bases left in between. The CDR3 loop reads CASSISDTGDTEAFF. CDR3 bases: TGTGCCAGTAGTATATCCGATACGGGGGACACTGAAGCTTTCTTT.

At least ten counts were recorded for this clonotype. CDR3 in DNA: TGTGCCAGCAGCCAAGCCGGGGGCTCAAGGGAGCAGTTCTTC. Translation: CASSQAGGSREQFF. The chain recombines TRBV3-1 with TRBJ2-1, with D possibly called TRBD1 or TRBD2 (6 bases each). CDR1 is LGHDT and CDR2 is YNNKEL in the germline V gene (reference sequence). Trimming took off 1 base at V and 10 bases at J, with 14 bases between the two ends. The CDR3 has 14 residues.

The chain is built from TRBV7-9 and TRBJ2-2, with D possibly TRBD2 on 5 matching bases. V gave up 2 bases and J gave up 5 bases, with 9 bases separating them. Germline-derived CDR1 and CDR2 are SEHNR and FQNEAQ (reference sequence). The CDR3 spans 14 residues. The CDR3 DNA reads as TGTGCCAGCAGCTTAAATCCGGGGACCGGGGAGCTGTTTTTT. Protein: CASSLNPGTGELFF.

The chain combines TRBV20-1 with TRBJ2-7; 7 nucleotides align to TRBD1. V gave up 0 bases and J gave up 7 bases; unmatched junction bases: 9. Germline assignment: CDR1 DFQATT and CDR2 SNEGSKA (reference sequence). The CDR3 spans 14 residues. The CDR3 region is CSARDPAGGGEQYF. CDR3 sequence (DNA): TGCAGTGCTAGAGATCCCGCAGGGGGTGGAGAGCAGTACTTC.